These T cell receptor beta chains were read from a single sample in a study of cytomegalovirus exposure and HLA in healthy donors. Method: immunoSEQ multiplex PCR; TCRdb's copy keeps in-frame clones and lacks some. Of roughly 82,000 clones listed, about three quarters are singletons. The specimen sequenced was PBMCs. Receptor source: a woman aged 40 to 49 in good health and CMV-seropositive. The conserved cysteine and the conserved F or W are not part of the CDR3 here. For some rows the clone size is stated as once, few or many, or as a class when expanded; others skip it.

- TRBJ1-2 TRBV5-4 ASSRDSRGYT
- TRBJ2-7 TRBV19 ASATSGIYEQY
- TRBJ1-5 TRBV7-9 SSSPHYIGEGQPQH
- TRBJ2-7 TRBV18 ASSPPQLDSYEQY
- TRBJ2-7 TRBV9 ASSVAWTDYEQY
- TRBJ2-3 TRBV7-2 ASSLAYTDTQY
- TRBJ1-1 TRBV2 ASSDRRSDEAF
- TRBJ2-1 TRBV15 ATSLQGASEQF
- TRBJ1-3 TRBV28 ASLTSSGNTIY
once TRBJ1-5 TRBV7-9 ASSSGQWDQPQH
- TRBJ1-3 TRBV30 AWSRDRGGNTIY
- TRBJ2-7 TRBV20-1 SARDRDEQY
- TRBJ2-2 TRBV30 AWMGGRTTGELF
- TRBJ2-5 TRBV28 ASSALRTGGFQETQY
- TRBJ2-5 TRBV9 ASSVDNLKETQY
- TRBJ2-1 TRBV7-2 ASSFPGRNEQF
- TRBJ2-1 TRBV7-9 ASSPAFGGAHNEQF
once TRBJ2-7 TRBV4-1 ASSQEDRGYEQY
once TRBJ2-3 TRBV6-5 ASSYGQGILDTQY
- TRBJ2-2 TRBV7-3 ASSSGTGVNTGELF
- TRBJ2-2 TRBV5-6 ASSLVAGGTGELF
few TRBJ1-3 TRBV18 ASSPGGPGNTIY
once TRBJ1-2 TRBV18 ASSPEGRGNYGYT
- TRBJ1-1 TRBV10-2 ASSGTGIMRTEAF
- TRBJ1-4 TRBV30 AWTEGAGGYEKLF
- TRBJ2-5 TRBV7-6 ASSLGGFGGQETQY
- TRBJ1-1 TRBV18 ASSPDRTEAF
- - TRBV5-1 ASSPPAARNEQY
once TRBJ2-5 TRBV7-9 ASSPLEGYSTQY
- TRBJ2-7 TRBV28 ASSGPGTGLQTIYEQY
few TRBJ2-1 TRBV27 ASSPGSSGYYNEQF
- TRBJ2-1 TRBV2 ASSITRGPYNEQF
few TRBJ1-1 TRBV6-1 ASRRQGTEAF
- TRBJ1-2 TRBV5-6 ASSSQGGFGNYGYT
- TRBJ2-7 TRBV2 AGVRGLAGDEQY